Presented here are 24 T cell receptor beta chains from one specimen sequenced in a study of OX40 agonist ivuxolimab in advanced cancers. Libraries were prepared by immunoSEQ multiplex PCR; TCRdb keeps only in-frame clonotypes and omits some of them. The data contain about 69,000 clones, 90% to 95% of them singletons. Sample: CD4+ or CD8+ T cells sorted from blood, taken in a trial of the OX40 agonist ivuxolimab. These receptor sequences come from an adult with an advanced solid tumor such as melanoma, head and neck, liver or kidney cancer.

V gene TRBV18 combines with J gene TRBJ2-2; D not certain. CDR3 size: 13 residues. V was clipped by 2 bases and J by 1 base, with 2 bases between them. Germline loops: CDR1 KGHSH, CDR2 LQKENI. The CDR3 loop is CASSPGNTGELFF. CDR3 coding DNA: TGTGCCAGCTCACCAGGGAACACCGGGGAGCTGTTTTTT. The whole variable domain, remainder taken from reference TRBV18 and TRBJ2-2, is NAGVMQNPRHLVRRRGQEARLRCSPMKGHSHVYWYRQLPEEGLKFMVYLQKENIIDESGMPKERFSAEFPKEGPSILRIQQVVRGDSAAYFCASSPGNTGELFFGEGSRLTVL.

The chain employs TRBV4-1 and TRBJ2-3; unclear D gene. Per germline, CDR1 MGHRA and CDR2 YSYEKL. V lost 1 base, J lost 4 bases, and 6 bases lay in between. CDR3 length: 13 residues. CDR3 amino acids: CASSQVDADTQYF. CDR3 nucleotides: TGCGCCAGCAGCCAAGTGGACGCAGATACGCAGTATTTT.

The V call is TRBV7-6, the J call TRBJ2-1; 9 bases line up with TRBD2. Germline assignment: CDR1 SGHVS and CDR2 FNYEAQ. Trimming removed 1 base from V and 5 bases from J; junction bases left unmatched: 6. CDR3 length: 16 amino acids. The CDR3 coding sequence is TGTGCCAGCAGCTTAGGATCTAGCGGGACAGACAATGAGCAGTTCTTC. It encodes CASSLGSSGTDNEQFF. Looking up the rest from reference TRBV7-6 and TRBJ2-1 gives the full variable domain: GAGVSQSPRYKVTKRGQDVALRCDPISGHVSLYWYRQALGQGPEFLTYFNYEAQQDKSGLPNDRFSAERPEGSISTLTIQRTEQRDSAMYRCASSLGSSGTDNEQFFGPGTRLTVL.

V is TRBV19 and J is TRBJ2-1, with 7 bases identical to TRBD1. This CDR3 is 12 amino acids long. V shed 6 bases, J shed 10 bases, and the junction held 6 bases outside the gene matches. From germline, CDR1 is LNHDA and CDR2 SQIVND (reference sequence). The CDR3 region has the DNA TGTGCCAGTAGGAGACAGGGTGAAGAGCAGTTCTTC. Its protein is CASRRQGEEQFF.

This chain connects TRBV12-5 to TRBJ2-1, with TRBD2 identical over 11 bases. The CDR3 runs to 16 residues. The germline gives CDR1 LGHNT, CDR2 FRNRAP. With V trimmed by 0 bases and J by 5 bases, 3 bases remained unmatched. CDR3 protein: CASGLVQTSGNNEQFF. The CDR3 DNA reads as TGTGCTAGTGGTTTGGTCCAGACTAGCGGGAACAATGAGCAGTTCTTC.

The J gene is TRBJ1-6, the V gene TRBV30; D perhaps matches TRBD1 (5 bases). Germline-derived CDR1 and CDR2 are GTSNPN and SVGIG (reference sequence). The CDR3 is made up of 13 amino acids. Between the trimmed V and J ends, which lost 4 bases and 9 bases, there was a span of 13 bases. CDR3 sequence: CAWTSFGGSPLHF. CDR3 nucleotide sequence: TGTGCCTGGACGTCCTTCGGGGGTTCACCCCTCCACTTT.

V gene TRBV2 combines with J gene TRBJ1-5, with D perhaps TRBD1 (5 bases). Germline V gene sequence: CDR1 SNHLY, CDR2 FYNNEI. The CDR3 contains 15 residues. Trimming took off 6 bases at V and 0 bases at J, with 12 bases between the two ends. The DNA for the CDR3 is TGTGCCAGCAGAAAAGACAGAAATAGCAATCAGCCCCAGCATTTT. Translating it yields CASRKDRNSNQPQHF.

The chain is built from TRBV29-1 and TRBJ1-2; D gene uncertain. Deletions cut 3 bases from V and 5 bases from J, with 19 bases between. Germline loops: CDR1 SQVTM, CDR2 ANQGSEA. The CDR3 sequence is 15 residues long. The CDR3 coding sequence is TGCAGCGTTGAGTCCTCATCGGGAGCTGATTATGGCTACACCTTC. Translating it yields CSVESSSGADYGYTF. Looking up the rest from reference TRBV29-1 and TRBJ1-2 gives the full variable domain: SAVISQKPSRDICQRGTSLTIQCQVDSQVTMMFWYRQQPGQSLTLIATANQGSEATYESGFVIDKFPISRPNLTFSTLTVSNMSPEDSSIYLCSVESSSGADYGYTFGSGTRLTVV.

The chain is built from TRBV5-1 and TRBJ2-3, with D possibly TRBD2 on 6 matching bases. CDR1 is SGHRS and CDR2 is YFSETQ in the germline V gene. CDR3 length: 15 residues. Trimming removed 0 bases at V and 0 bases at J, with 8 bases between. The CDR3 DNA is TGCGCCAGCAGCTTGGCCGGAGGGAGCACAGATACGCAGTATTTT. It yields the protein CASSLAGGSTDTQYF.

This clone was seen only once. This chain uses TRBV7-9 with TRBJ2-1; 8 nucleotides align to TRBD1. Germline values: CDR1 SEHNR, CDR2 FQNEAQ (reference sequence). With V trimmed by 6 bases and J by 0 bases, 13 bases remained unmatched. The CDR3 totals 18 residues. The CDR3 here is CASRRSLTGALSYNEQFF. The CDR3 DNA reads as TGTGCCAGCAGACGCAGCCTGACAGGGGCCCTCTCCTACAATGAGCAGTTCTTC.

This sequence joins TRBV9 and TRBJ2-1, with 9 bases identical to TRBD2. Germline loops: CDR1 SGDLS, CDR2 YYNGEE. J was trimmed by 5 bases and V by 0 bases; bases with no gene match: 3. The CDR3 runs to 15 residues. CDR3 bases: TGTGCCAGCAGCGTAGCGCTAGCGGGGAACAATGAGCAGTTCTTC. Translating it yields CASSVALAGNNEQFF.

CDR3 coding DNA: TGTGCCAGCAGCGGGACAGTCTCTGGAAACACCATATATTTT. Translating gives CASSGTVSGNTIYF. J is TRBJ1-3 and V is TRBV9, with TRBD1 as a possible D gene (6 bases). CDR3 size: 14 residues. Looked up from germline, CDR1 is SGDLS and CDR2 is YYNGEE. Trimming shortened V by 3 bases and J by 0 bases, and 7 bases separated the two germline ends.

This chain joins TRBV5-8 and TRBJ2-1, with D possibly being TRBD2 (7 bases). Germline V gives CDR1 SGHTS, CDR2 YDEGEE. Trimming left V 4 bases short and J 4 bases short, with 15 bases between. The CDR3 is 15 amino acids. The CDR3 here is CASSVPRGGYNEQFF. For the CDR3, the DNA is TGTGCCAGCAGCGTCCCGAGGGGGGGTTACAATGAGCAGTTCTTC. The whole variable domain, remainder taken from reference TRBV5-8 and TRBJ2-1, is EAGVTQSPTHLIKTRGQQATLRCSPISGHTSVYWYQQALGLGLQFLLWYDEGEERNRGNFPPRFSGRQFPNYSSELNVNALELEDSALYLCASSVPRGGYNEQFFGPGTRLTVL.

CDR3 protein: CASSSIGGFVGGYTF. CDR3 in DNA: TGTGCCAGCAGCAGTATCGGGGGATTCGTGGGAGGCTACACCTTC. The rearrangement uses TRBV7-9 and TRBJ1-2; tentative D call: TRBD1 (5 bases). The CDR3 is made up of 15 amino acids. The V end lost 5 bases, the J end lost 8 bases, and 21 bases lay between the germline ends. CDR1 SEHNR and CDR2 FQNEAQ come from the germline V gene (reference sequence).

The chain couples TRBV18 to TRBJ2-1; TRBD2 matches at 9 bases. The CDR3 loop spans 15 amino acids. Looked up from germline, CDR1 is KGHSH and CDR2 is LQKENI. Germline trimming cut 2 bases from V and 7 bases from J; bases unmatched to any gene: 6. CDR3 loop: CASSPVSGSGNEQFF. In DNA form, the CDR3 reads TGTGCCAGCTCACCAGTTAGCGGGAGTGGAAATGAGCAGTTCTTC.

The chain links TRBV7-9 to TRBJ1-4, with unresolved D. Germline CDR1 is SEHNR and CDR2 is FQNEAQ (reference sequence). The ends were cut back, 2 bases at V and 0 bases at J, with 7 bases in the middle. The CDR3 loop spans 15 amino acids. CDR3 region: CASSLRQATNEKLFF. The CDR3 coding sequence is TGTGCCAGCAGCTTAAGGCAGGCAACTAATGAAAAACTGTTTTTT.

The chain has TRBV7-3 and TRBJ2-5; 7 bases align to TRBD2. V lost 5 bases and J lost 1; bases outside the gene matches: 7. CDR3 size: 15 residues. The germline gives CDR1 SGHTA, CDR2 FQGTGA. CDR3 sequence reads: CASSNIGGGQETQYF. The CDR3 nucleotides are TGTGCCAGCAGCAACATTGGCGGGGGCCAAGAGACCCAGTACTTC.

The chain recombines TRBV5-1 with TRBJ1-3; a weak D match, TRBD1 (5 bases). Germline V gene lookup returns CDR1 SGHRS and CDR2 YFSETQ. V was shortened by 0 bases and J by 5 bases, with 12 bases between the two germline ends. The CDR3 length is 15 residues. The CDR3 DNA is TGCGCCAGCAGCTTGGCCTTGGGGGGAAGAAACACCATATATTTT. Protein product: CASSLALGGRNTIYF.

The chain recombines TRBV14 with TRBJ2-2, with 10 bases that match TRBD1. Trimming removed 4 bases from V and 3 bases from J; junction bases left unmatched: 8. This CDR3 contains 17 residues. Germline V gives CDR1 SGHDN, CDR2 FVKESK. CDR3 in DNA: TGTGCCAGCAGCCTATCAACGGACAGGGGGGACACCGGGGAGCTGTTTTTT. It translates to CASSLSTDRGDTGELFF.

The rearrangement uses TRBV15 and TRBJ1-2, with TRBD1 matching over 9 bases. CDR1 is LNHNV and CDR2 is YYDKDF in the germline V gene (reference sequence). With 1 base clipped from V and 7 bases from J, the junction kept 7 bases outside the gene matches. This CDR3 is 15 amino acids long. In nucleotides, the CDR3 is TGTGCCACCAGCAGAGTAAAGGGACAGGGAGTTGGCTACACCTTC. Translation: CATSRVKGQGVGYTF. Based on the CDR3 plus reference TRBV15 and TRBJ1-2, the full variable domain is DAMVIQNPRYQVTQFGKPVTLSCSQTLNHNVMYWYQQKSSQAPKLLFHYYDKDFNNEADTPDNFQSRRPNTSFCFLDIRSPGLGDTAMYLCATSRVKGQGVGYTFGSGTRLTVV.

DNA of the CDR3: TGTGCCACCAGCAGGGGGACAGGGGGTTTGTACGAGCAGTACTTC. It encodes CATSRGTGGLYEQYF. The chain uses TRBV15 and TRBJ2-7, with 11 nucleotides matching TRBD1. The CDR3 is 15 residues long. V lost 3 bases to trimming and J lost 4 bases; unmatched junction nucleotides: 5. Germline V gene lookup returns CDR1 LNHNV and CDR2 YYDKDF (reference sequence).

This clone has a single count. This rearrangement joins TRBV6-5 to TRBJ2-7, with 8 bases fitting TRBD2. With V trimmed by 6 bases and J by 6 bases, 7 bases remained unmatched. This CDR3 region has 13 residues. Germline CDR1 is MNHEY and CDR2 is SVGAGI. The CDR3 DNA follows: TGTGCCAGCAGCCTAGCGGGCAGGGGCGAGCAGTACTTC. Translating it yields CASSLAGRGEQYF.

This chain links TRBV19 with TRBJ2-7, with D unclear. The CDR3 runs to 14 residues. Germline CDR1 reads LNHDA; CDR2 reads SQIVND (reference sequence). Trimming removed 3 bases at V and 4 bases at J, with 13 bases between. The CDR3 is CASSIDSIGYEQYF. The CDR3 coding sequence is TGTGCCAGTAGTATTGATAGTATTGGGTACGAGCAGTACTTC.

This sequence joins TRBV5-1 and TRBJ1-3; D is possibly TRBD1 (5 bases). V lost 4 bases and J 4 bases, leaving 15 bases between the germline ends. The CDR3 sequence is 15 residues long. Germline CDR1 is SGHRS and CDR2 is YFSETQ. CDR3 loop: CASSPGGTAGNTIYF. DNA for the CDR3: TGCGCCAGCAGCCCGGGGGGGACTGCAGGAAACACCATATATTTT.